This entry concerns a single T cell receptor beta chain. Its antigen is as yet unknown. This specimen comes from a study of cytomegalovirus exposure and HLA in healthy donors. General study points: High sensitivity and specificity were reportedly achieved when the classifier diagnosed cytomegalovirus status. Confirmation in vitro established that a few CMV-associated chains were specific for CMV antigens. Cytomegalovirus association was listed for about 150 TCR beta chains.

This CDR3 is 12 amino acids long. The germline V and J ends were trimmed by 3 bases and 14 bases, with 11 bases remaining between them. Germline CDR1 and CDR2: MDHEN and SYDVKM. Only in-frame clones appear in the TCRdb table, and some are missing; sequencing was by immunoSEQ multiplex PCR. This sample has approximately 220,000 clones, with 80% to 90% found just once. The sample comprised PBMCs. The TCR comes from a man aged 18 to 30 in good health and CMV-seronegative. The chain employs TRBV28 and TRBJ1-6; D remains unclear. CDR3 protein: CASSLPGETLHF. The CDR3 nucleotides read TGTGCCAGCAGTTTGCCCGGGGAAACCCTCCACTTT.